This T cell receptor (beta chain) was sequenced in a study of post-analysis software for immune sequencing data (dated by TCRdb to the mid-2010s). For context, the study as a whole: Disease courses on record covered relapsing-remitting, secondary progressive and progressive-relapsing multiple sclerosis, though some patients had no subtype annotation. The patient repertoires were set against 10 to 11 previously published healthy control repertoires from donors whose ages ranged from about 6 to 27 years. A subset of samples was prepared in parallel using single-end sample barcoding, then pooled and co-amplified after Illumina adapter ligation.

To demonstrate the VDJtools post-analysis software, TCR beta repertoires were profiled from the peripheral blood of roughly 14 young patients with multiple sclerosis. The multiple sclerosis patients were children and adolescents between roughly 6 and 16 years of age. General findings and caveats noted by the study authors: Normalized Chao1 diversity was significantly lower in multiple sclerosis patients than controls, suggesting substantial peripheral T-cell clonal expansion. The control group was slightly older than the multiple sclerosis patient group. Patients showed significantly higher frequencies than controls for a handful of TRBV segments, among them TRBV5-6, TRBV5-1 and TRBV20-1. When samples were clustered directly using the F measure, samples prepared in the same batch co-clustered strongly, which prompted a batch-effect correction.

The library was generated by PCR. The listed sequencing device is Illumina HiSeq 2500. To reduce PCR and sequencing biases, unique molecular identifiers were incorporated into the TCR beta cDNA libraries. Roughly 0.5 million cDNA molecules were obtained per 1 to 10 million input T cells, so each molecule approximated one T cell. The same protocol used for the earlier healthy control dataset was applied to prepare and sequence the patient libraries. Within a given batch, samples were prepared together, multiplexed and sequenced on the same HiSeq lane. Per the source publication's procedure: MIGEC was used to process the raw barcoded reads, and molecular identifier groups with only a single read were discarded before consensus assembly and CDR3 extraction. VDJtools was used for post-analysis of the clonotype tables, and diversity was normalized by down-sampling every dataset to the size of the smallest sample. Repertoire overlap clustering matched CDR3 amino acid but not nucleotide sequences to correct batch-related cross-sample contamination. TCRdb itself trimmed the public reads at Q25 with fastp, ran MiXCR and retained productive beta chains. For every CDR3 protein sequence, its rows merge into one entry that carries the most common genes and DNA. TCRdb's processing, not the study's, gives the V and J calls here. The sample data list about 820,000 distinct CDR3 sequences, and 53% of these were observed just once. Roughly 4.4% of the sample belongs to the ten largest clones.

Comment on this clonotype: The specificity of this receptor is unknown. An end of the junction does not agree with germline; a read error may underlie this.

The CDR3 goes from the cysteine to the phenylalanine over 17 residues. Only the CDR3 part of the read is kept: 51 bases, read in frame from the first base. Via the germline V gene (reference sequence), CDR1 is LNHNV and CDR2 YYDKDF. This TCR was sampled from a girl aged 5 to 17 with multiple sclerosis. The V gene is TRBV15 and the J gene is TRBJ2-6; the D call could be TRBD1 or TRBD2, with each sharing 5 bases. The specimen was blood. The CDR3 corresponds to CAASIGGFLSGANVLTF. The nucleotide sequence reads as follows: TGTGCCGCCAGCATTGGGGGATTTCTCTCTGGGGCCAACGTCCTGACTTTC.